This T cell receptor (beta chain) was observed in a study of cytotoxic CD8 clonotypes in ibrutinib-treated CLL. Whole-study results and caveats: Clonality increased at ibrutinib response and stayed stable in sustained remission. At progression, however, it fell back toward baseline.

Germline CDR1 and CDR2: SSHAT and FNYEAQ (reference sequence). This CDR3 is 15 amino acids long. About this clone: The target antigen is unknown. Germline and junction disagree at one end, which may indicate a read error.

Method: immunoSEQ multiplex PCR; TCRdb's copy keeps in-frame clones and lacks some. The sample has hundreds of thousands of clones, just under 80% seen once. The input for sequencing was PBMCs, taken after 12 months of ibrutinib treatment. The chain carries TRBV7-7 and TRBJ2-3, with D maybe TRBD2 (6 bases). The source is a human donor with chronic lymphocytic leukemia. CDR3 nucleotide sequence: TGTGCTAGCAGCTTAGGCGGGGACTTCACAGATACGCAGTATTTT. Translated, it gives CASSLGGDFTDTQYF.